This TCR beta chain was identified during a study of memory CD8 T cells in hepatitis C reinfection. Study as a whole: After reinfection, a couple of primary-infection resolvers became chronically infected. HCV reinfection meant a positive HCV RNA test after two negative tests at least 60 days apart. Late/post reinfection sampling occurred 12 to 24 weeks after detected reinfection. General study points: Conclusions on public clonotypes and secondary clearance were not definitive with four or five donors.

Turning to this clone: Antigen: not known.

Time point: late/post reinfection, 12 to 24 weeks after detection. TCR sequencing was done directly ex vivo on sorted cells, without expansion in vitro. The assay was immunoSEQ multiplex PCR, and TCRdb's table has in-frame clones only and misses some. The repertoire holds about 4,800 clones, 80% to 90% seen once, with 26% in the top ten. Input material: naive CD8+ T cells sorted from blood. The sequence was obtained from a man aged 50-59 years with hepatitis C virus infection.

CDR3 DNA: TGTGCCAGCAGTTTAGAGACTAGCGGAGCCCAAGAGACCCAGTACTTC. Its translation: CASSLETSGAQETQYF. The rearrangement links TRBV28 to TRBJ2-5; 9 bases fit TRBD2. Unmatched junction bases numbered 5, after V lost 2 bases and J lost 1 base. This CDR3 comprises 16 residues. Germline assignment: CDR1 MDHEN and CDR2 SYDVKM.